This entry describes one TCR beta chain. No antigen is known for it. The entry originates in a study of Tregs in tolerant kidney transplant recipients. General study findings and limits: The most relevant donor-specific Treg TCRbeta repertoire apparently came from expansion with activated donor B cells. Validation in larger populations is needed because few patients were studied.

V shed 5 bases, J shed 1 base, and the junction held 4 bases outside the gene matches. Germline values: CDR1 LNHNV, CDR2 YYDKDF (reference sequence). The CDR3 is 16 amino acids. Mixed chimerism was transient after nonmyeloablative marrow transplants from related graft donors. Unstimulated Tregs (CD4+CD25+CD127-) and CD4+CD25- non-Tregs were sorted from PBMCs. Measured with immunoSEQ multiplex PCR; TCRdb has only the in-frame clones, and not every one. The sample records approximately 81,000 clones, roughly 91% being singletons. The V gene is TRBV15, the J gene TRBJ2-3; the match to TRBD2 covers 12 bases. The sample in question was CD4+ T cells from blood (PBMCs), obtained 24 months after the transplant. The sequence was obtained from a human patient who received a combined kidney and bone marrow transplant. The graft donor may have given rise to some T cells. The CDR3 loop reads CATSPRLAGGTDTQYF. CDR3 in DNA: TGTGCCACCAGCCCCCGACTAGCGGGGGGCACAGATACGCAGTATTTT.